The rows below give T cell receptor beta chains drawn from one sample of a study of OX40 agonist ivuxolimab in advanced cancers. Clones were sequenced by immunoSEQ multiplex PCR, and TCRdb holds only the in-frame ones, with some missing. The sample lists approximately 100,000 clones; roughly 90% were seen once. The sample was CD4+ or CD8+ T cells sorted from blood, taken in a trial of the OX40 agonist ivuxolimab. These receptors came from an adult with an advanced solid tumor such as melanoma, head and neck, liver or kidney cancer. Both conserved end residues are part of each CDR3. The D gene is left open where the match is weak. Part of the rows lack a size; the others show once, few, many or a class for expanded clones.

TRBJ1-3 . . 16 TRBV19 TGTGCCAGTAGTCCCTCGGACAGCCACTCTGGAAACACCATATATTTT CASSPSDSHSGNTIYF
TRBJ1-1 . . 11 TRBV7-2 TGTGCCAGCAGCTTGCGGGGGCTGGCTTTCTTT CASSLRGLAFF
TRBJ1-2 . . 14 TRBV28 TGTGCCAGCAGTGCGGGACGCTCTTGGTATGGCTACACCTTC CASSAGRSWYGYTF
TRBJ2-3 once . 14 TRBV4-3 TGCGCCAGCAGCCAAGAGACTACCACAGATACGCAGTATTTT CASSQETTTDTQYF
TRBJ2-2 . . 13 TRBV27 TGTGCCAGCAGAACTAGGGTTGCCGGGGAGCTGTTTTTT CASRTRVAGELFF
TRBJ1-1 . . 12 TRBV28 TGTGCCAGCAGGACAGGCCAGCCTGAAGCTTTCTTT CASRTGQPEAFF
TRBJ2-5 . . 15 TRBV5-8 TGTGCCAGCAGCTTTTCGGGGACGGTAAAGGAGACCCAGTACTTC CASSFSGTVKETQYF
TRBJ2-7 . TRBD1 13 TRBV6-5 TGTGCCAGCAGTACACAGGGGGCCTACGAGCAGTACTTC CASSTQGAYEQYF
TRBJ2-1 . . 13 TRBV19 TGTGCCAGTAGTACGCTAGCGACGGATGAGCAGTTCTTC CASSTLATDEQFF
TRBJ1-2 . . 14 TRBV4-1 TGCGCCAGCAGCCAAGGACAGACTAACTATGGCTACACCTTC CASSQGQTNYGYTF
TRBJ1-2 . TRBD1 15 TRBV5-5 TGTGCCAGCAGACGGACAGGGATGACTATGCGTGGCTACACCTTC CASRRTGMTMRGYTF
TRBJ1-1 once . 13 TRBV10-1 TGCGCCAGCAGGGCGGACCTTGGGACTGAAGCTTTCTTT CASRADLGTEAFF
TRBJ2-1 . . 16 TRBV5-1 TGCGCCAGCAGCTTGGCCGCGTCCGTCCAATACAATGAGCAGTTCTTC CASSLAASVQYNEQFF
TRBJ2-5 . . 15 TRBV7-2 TGTGCCAGCAGCTTAGAAATTTGGCGGCAAGAGACCCGGTACTTC CASSLEIWRQETRYF
TRBJ1-3 . . 14 TRBV6-6 TGTGCCAGCAGTTACTCAGAGGGTGGAAACACCATATATTTT CASSYSEGGNTIYF
TRBJ2-5 once . 12 TRBV18 TGTGCCAGCTCCCCTTTAGGAGAGACCCAGTACTTC CASSPLGETQYF
TRBJ2-4 . TRBD2 14 TRBV6-6 TGTGCCAGCACCCTCGGGGGGACCAAAAACATTCAGTACTTC CASTLGGTKNIQYF
TRBJ2-1 . TRBD2 17 TRBV4-1 TGCGCCAGCAGCCAAGCGGGGGGAGCGGGAGGTAATGTTGAGCAGTTCTTC CASSQAGGAGGNVEQFF
TRBJ2-4 . . 16 TRBV5-6 TGTGCCAGCAGCCACCCAGCGGGCTGGAGCAAAAACATTCAGTACTTC CASSHPAGWSKNIQYF
TRBJ1-1 . . 13 TRBV18 TGTGCCAGCTCACGAGGTGTGTGGGGGGAGGCTTTCTTT CASSRGVWGEAFF
TRBJ2-3 once . 16 TRBV5-1 TGCGCCAGCAGCTTGAGTAGGTACACTAGCACAGATACGCAGTATTTT CASSLSRYTSTDTQYF
TRBJ2-5 . TRBD2 17 TRBV4-1 TGCGCCAGCAGCCAGGGGCGGGTGGGAGGGCCTTTGGAGACCCAGTACTTC CASSQGRVGGPLETQYF
TRBJ2-3 . . 14 TRBV19 TGTGCCAGTAGTATAGGGCTAGGGACAGATACGCAGTATTTT CASSIGLGTDTQYF
TRBJ1-1 . . 13 TRBV7-2 TGTGCCACAGCGGAGGGCCAGAACACTGAAGCTTTCTTT CATAEGQNTEAFF
TRBJ2-7 . . 14 TRBV5-1 TGCGCCAGCAGCTTGGCAGCGACTTCTCACGAGCAGTACTTC CASSLAATSHEQYF
TRBJ1-4 . TRBD1 15 TRBV4-1 TGCGCCAGCGGGCCAGGGGGCAGAAGTAATGAAAAACTGTTTTTT CASGPGGRSNEKLFF
TRBJ2-1 . TRBD2 21 TRBV27 TGTGCCAGCAGTCTATTGGCTCTTGCGGGAGGGGGGCTTAGCTCCTACAATGAGCAGTTCTTC CASSLLALAGGGLSSYNEQFF
TRBJ2-3 . . 13 TRBV27 TGTGCCAGCAGAGGGGCGGGCACAGATACGCAGTATTTT CASRGAGTDTQYF
TRBJ1-4 . TRBD1 15 TRBV18 TGTGCCAGCTCAGCGGTGGGACAGGGCAATGAAAAACTGTTTTTT CASSAVGQGNEKLFF